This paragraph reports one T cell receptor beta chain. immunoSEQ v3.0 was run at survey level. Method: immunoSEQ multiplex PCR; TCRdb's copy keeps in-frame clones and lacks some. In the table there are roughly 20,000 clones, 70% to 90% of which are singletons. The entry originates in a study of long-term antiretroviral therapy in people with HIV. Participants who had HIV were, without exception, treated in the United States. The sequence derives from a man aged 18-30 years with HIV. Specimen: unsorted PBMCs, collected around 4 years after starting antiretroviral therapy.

The CDR3 coding sequence is TGCGCCAGCAGAAAAGGGGGCGAACAGCCCCAGCATTTT. It specifies CASRKGGEQPQHF. J is TRBJ1-5 and V is TRBV10-2, with TRBD1 identical over 7 bases. The V and J ends lost 6 bases and 7 bases, in that order; junction bases with no gene match: 6. The CDR3 is 13 residues long. CDR1 WSHSY and CDR2 SAAADI come from the germline V gene.